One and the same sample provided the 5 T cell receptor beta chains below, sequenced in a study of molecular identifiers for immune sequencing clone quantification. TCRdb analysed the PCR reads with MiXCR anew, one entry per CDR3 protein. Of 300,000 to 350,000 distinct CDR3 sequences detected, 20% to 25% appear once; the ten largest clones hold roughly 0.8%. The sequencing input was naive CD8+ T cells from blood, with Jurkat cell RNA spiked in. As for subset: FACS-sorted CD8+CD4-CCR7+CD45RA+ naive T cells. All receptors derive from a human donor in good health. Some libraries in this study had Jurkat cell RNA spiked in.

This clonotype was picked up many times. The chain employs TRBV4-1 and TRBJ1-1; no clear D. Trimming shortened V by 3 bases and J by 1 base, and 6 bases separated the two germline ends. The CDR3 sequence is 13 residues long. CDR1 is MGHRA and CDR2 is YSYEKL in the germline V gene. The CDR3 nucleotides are TGCGCCAGCAGCCACGAGTCGAACACTGAAGCTTTCTTT. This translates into CASSHESNTEAFF.

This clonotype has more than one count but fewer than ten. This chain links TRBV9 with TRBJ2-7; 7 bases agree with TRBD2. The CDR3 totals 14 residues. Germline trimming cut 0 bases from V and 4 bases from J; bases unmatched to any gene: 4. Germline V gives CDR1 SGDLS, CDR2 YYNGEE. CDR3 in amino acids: CASSVGVSGYEQYF. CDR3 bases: TGTGCCAGCAGCGTAGGGGTTAGCGGGTACGAGCAGTACTTC.

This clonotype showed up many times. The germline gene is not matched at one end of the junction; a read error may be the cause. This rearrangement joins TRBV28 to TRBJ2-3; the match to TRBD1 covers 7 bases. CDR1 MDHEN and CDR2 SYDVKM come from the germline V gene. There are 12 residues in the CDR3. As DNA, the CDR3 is TGTGCCAGCAGTCCCACAGGGGACCGCGAGGATTTT. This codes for CASSPTGDREDF.

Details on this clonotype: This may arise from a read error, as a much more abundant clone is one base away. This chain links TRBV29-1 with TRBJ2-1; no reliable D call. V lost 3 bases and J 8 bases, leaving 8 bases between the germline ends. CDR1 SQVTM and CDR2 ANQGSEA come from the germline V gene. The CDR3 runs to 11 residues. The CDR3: CSVDFAYEQFF. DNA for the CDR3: TGCAGCGTTGATTTCGCTTATGAGCAGTTCTTC.

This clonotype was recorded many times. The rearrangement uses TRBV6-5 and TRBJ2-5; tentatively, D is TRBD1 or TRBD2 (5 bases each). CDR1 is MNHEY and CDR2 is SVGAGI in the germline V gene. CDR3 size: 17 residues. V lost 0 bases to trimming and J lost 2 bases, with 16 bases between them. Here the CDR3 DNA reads TGTGCCAGCAGTTACTCTCGGTATGGGACGAGGCAAGAGACCCAGTACTTC. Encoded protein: CASSYSRYGTRQETQYF.